These T cell receptor beta chains were read from a single sample in a study of early T cells in non-severe SARS-CoV-2 infection. TCRdb processed the 5' RACE reads anew with MiXCR; each CDR3 protein has one entry. The sample has fewer than 100,000 distinct CDR3 sequences; over 10% are singletons. Sequencing was performed on whole blood. The receptors originated from an adult who was a healthcare worker with PCR-confirmed SARS-CoV-2 infection or an uninfected control (not recorded which). Both conserved end residues are part of each CDR3. A D gene is named only where the DNA matches it firmly. Expanded clones are given a class, and other clones once, few, many or no size at all.

many	TRBV20-1	TRBJ1-1	-	CSAPDRNTEAFF	TGCAGTGCCCCGGACAGGAACACTGAAGCTTTCTTT
-	TRBV11-2	TRBJ1-3	TRBD1	CASGGTGGNTIYF	TGTGCCAGCGGGGGGACAGGTGGAAACACCATATATTTT
-	TRBV14	TRBJ2-1	TRBD2	CASSRPGLAVYEQFF	TGTGCCAGCAGCCGACCGGGACTAGCTGTCTATGAGCAGTTCTTC
many	TRBV6-2/TRBV6-3	TRBJ2-1	-	CASSSKGGVEQFF	TGTGCCAGCAGCTCAAAGGGGGGGGTTGAGCAGTTCTTC
-	TRBV4-3	TRBJ2-2	-	CASSQGSGGYTGELFF	TGCGCCAGCAGCCAAGGGTCTGGCGGTTACACCGGGGAGCTGTTTTTT
few	TRBV28	TRBJ2-7	TRBD1	CASTLSGTGTYEQYF	TGTGCCAGCACCCTCTCGGGGACAGGGACCTACGAGCAGTACTTC
-	TRBV7-9	TRBJ2-2	-	CASSSQRATNTGELFF	TGTGCCAGCAGCTCGCAGCGGGCGACGAACACCGGGGAGCTGTTTTTT
few	TRBV29-1	TRBJ2-3	-	CSVEEPPTDTQYF	TGCAGCGTTGAAGAGCCTCCGACAGATACGCAGTATTTT
many	TRBV6-2/TRBV6-3	TRBJ1-1	-	CASSYGWNTEAFF	TGTGCCAGCAGTTACGGGTGGAACACTGAAGCTTTCTTT
-	TRBV19	TRBJ2-3	TRBD2	CASSAGLAETTDTQYF	TGTGCCAGTAGTGCGGGACTAGCGGAGACCACAGATACGCAGTATTTT
many	TRBV18	TRBJ1-1	-	CASSMLINTEAFF	TGTGCCAGCTCTATGTTGATAAACACTGAAGCTTTCTTT
-	TRBV5-1	TRBJ2-5	TRBD2	CASSFLSGGVKETQYF	TGCGCCAGCAGCTTTCTGAGCGGGGGGGTAAAAGAGACCCAGTACTTC
many	TRBV2	TRBJ2-2	-	CATSRVATGELFF	TGTGCCACCAGCCGGGTGGCCACCGGGGAGCTGTTTTTT
few	TRBV7-2	TRBJ2-1	TRBD1	CASRPAGTGLDNEQFF	TGTGCCAGCAGACCAGCCGGGACAGGGTTAGACAATGAGCAGTTCTTC
-	TRBV7-8	TRBJ1-5	-	CASSPSENQPQHF	TGTGCCAGCAGCCCCTCAGAAAATCAGCCCCAGCATTTT
many	TRBV7-2	TRBJ1-2	-	CASSLVLPSSGYTF	TGTGCCAGCAGCTTAGTTTTGCCCTCGTCTGGCTACACCTTC